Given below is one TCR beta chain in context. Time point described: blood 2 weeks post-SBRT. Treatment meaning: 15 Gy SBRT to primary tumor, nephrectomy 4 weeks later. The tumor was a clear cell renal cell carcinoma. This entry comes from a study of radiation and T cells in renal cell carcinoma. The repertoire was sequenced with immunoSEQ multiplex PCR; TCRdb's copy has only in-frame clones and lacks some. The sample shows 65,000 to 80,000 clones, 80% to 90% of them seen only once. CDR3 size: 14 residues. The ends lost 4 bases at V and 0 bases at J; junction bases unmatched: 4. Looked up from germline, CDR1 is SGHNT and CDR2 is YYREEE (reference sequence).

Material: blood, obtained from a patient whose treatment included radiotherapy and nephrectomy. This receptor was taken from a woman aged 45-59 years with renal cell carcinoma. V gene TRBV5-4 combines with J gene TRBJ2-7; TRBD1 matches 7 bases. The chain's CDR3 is CASSPGQSSYEQYF. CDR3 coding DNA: TGTGCCAGCAGCCCGGGACAGAGCTCCTACGAGCAGTACTTC.